A selection of T cell receptor beta chains follows, all from one sample in a study of cytomegalovirus exposure and HLA in healthy donors. Profiling relied on immunoSEQ multiplex PCR, and the TCRdb table lists in-frame clones only, not all of them. Of about 110,000 clones listed, 74% are singletons. Sequencing was performed on PBMCs. The receptors shown here come from a middle-aged man in good health and CMV-seropositive. The CDR3 runs from the conserved cysteine through the conserved F or W. The order of the fields is J gene, V gene, D gene, clone size, CDR3 protein, CDR3 DNA. D genes are given only for firm matches. Size is stated for part of the rows, as once, few or many counts, or as a class when the clone is expanded.

j_gene: TRBJ1-3
v_gene: TRBV11-1
d_gene: .
abundance: .
CDR3aa: CASSLALSGNTIYF
CDR3nt: TGTGCCAGCAGCCTGGCCCTCTCTGGAAACACCATATATTTT

j_gene: TRBJ1-1
v_gene: TRBV6-1
d_gene: .
abundance: .
CDR3aa: CASSGEGMVTEAFF
CDR3nt: TGTGCCAGCAGTGGCGAGGGTATGGTTACTGAAGCTTTCTTT

j_gene: TRBJ2-1
v_gene: TRBV5-1
d_gene: .
abundance: .
CDR3aa: CASSLAATAAYNEQFF
CDR3nt: TGCGCCAGCAGCTTGGCCGCGACAGCCGCCTACAATGAGCAGTTCTTC

j_gene: TRBJ2-1
v_gene: TRBV15
d_gene: TRBD1
abundance: once
CDR3aa: CATSGGGTGRSLQFF
CDR3nt: TGTGCCACCAGCGGGGGAGGGACAGGGAGATCCTTGCAGTTCTTC

j_gene: TRBJ1-2
v_gene: TRBV6-1
d_gene: .
abundance: few
CDR3aa: CASSEPPSRREGKTNYGYTF
CDR3nt: TGTGCCAGCAGTGAACCACCAAGTCGGAGGGAGGGAAAAACTAACTATGGCTACACCTTC

j_gene: TRBJ2-7
v_gene: TRBV7-2
d_gene: .
abundance: few
CDR3aa: CASSLQSVGVEQYF
CDR3nt: TGTGCCAGCAGCTTGCAGTCGGTAGGGGTTGAGCAGTACTTC

j_gene: TRBJ1-4
v_gene: TRBV10-2
d_gene: TRBD1
abundance: few
CDR3aa: CASSESGQGEKLFF
CDR3nt: TGCGCCAGCAGTGAGTCGGGACAGGGCGAAAAACTGTTTTTT

j_gene: TRBJ2-5
v_gene: TRBV15
d_gene: .
abundance: .
CDR3aa: CATSRDFGEETQYF
CDR3nt: TGTGCCACCAGCAGAGATTTCGGGGAGGAGACCCAGTACTTC

j_gene: TRBJ1-5
v_gene: TRBV9
d_gene: .
abundance: .
CDR3aa: CASSVGVGASNQPQHF
CDR3nt: TGTGCCAGCAGCGTAGGCGTGGGGGCTAGCAATCAGCCCCAGCATTTT

j_gene: TRBJ2-2
v_gene: TRBV5-4
d_gene: TRBD2
abundance: few
CDR3aa: CASSPTSGDRYGELFF
CDR3nt: TGTGCCAGCAGCCCGACTAGCGGGGACCGGTACGGGGAGCTGTTTTTT

j_gene: TRBJ2-7
v_gene: TRBV9
d_gene: TRBD2
abundance: .
CDR3aa: CASSVGSGGSSYEQYF
CDR3nt: TGTGCCAGCAGCGTAGGGTCGGGGGGGAGCTCCTACGAGCAGTACTTC

j_gene: TRBJ1-3
v_gene: TRBV10-1
d_gene: .
abundance: .
CDR3aa: CASKSSEHISGNTIYF
CDR3nt: TGCGCCAGCAAATCCTCAGAACACATCTCTGGAAACACCATATATTTT

j_gene: TRBJ1-6
v_gene: TRBV27
d_gene: .
abundance: once
CDR3aa: CASSLSGLPLHF
CDR3nt: TGTGCCAGCAGTTTATCGGGCCTCCCCCTCCACTTT

j_gene: TRBJ2-3
v_gene: TRBV5-5
d_gene: .
abundance: few
CDR3aa: CASSLQGLRTDTQYF
CDR3nt: TGTGCCAGCAGCTTACAGGGTCTCCGCACAGATACGCAGTATTTT

j_gene: TRBJ1-1
v_gene: TRBV19
d_gene: TRBD1
abundance: few
CDR3aa: CASNLPGTGGTEAFF
CDR3nt: TGTGCCAGTAACCTACCTGGGACAGGGGGGACTGAAGCTTTCTTT

j_gene: TRBJ2-1
v_gene: TRBV5-1
d_gene: .
abundance: once
CDR3aa: CASSLEGAKYNEQFF
CDR3nt: TGCGCCAGCAGCTTGGAAGGGGCGAAGTACAATGAGCAGTTCTTC

j_gene: TRBJ1-3
v_gene: TRBV12-5
d_gene: .
abundance: .
CDR3aa: CASAINSDSQKDTIYF
CDR3nt: TGTGCTAGTGCAATTAACTCGGACAGCCAGAAGGACACCATATATTTT

j_gene: TRBJ1-1
v_gene: TRBV5-1
d_gene: .
abundance: .
CDR3aa: CASSFGSMNTEAFF
CDR3nt: TGCGCCAGCAGCTTTGGTAGCATGAACACTGAAGCTTTCTTT

j_gene: TRBJ1-4
v_gene: TRBV5-6
d_gene: TRBD1
abundance: .
CDR3aa: CASSLLTGATNEKLFF
CDR3nt: TGTGCCAGCAGCTTGCTGACAGGGGCTACTAATGAAAAACTGTTTTTT

j_gene: TRBJ1-2
v_gene: TRBV4-1
d_gene: TRBD1
abundance: .
CDR3aa: CASSQDSTGGFGYTF
CDR3nt: TGCGCCAGCAGCCAAGATTCGACAGGGGGCTTTGGCTACACCTTC

j_gene: TRBJ2-2
v_gene: TRBV11-2
d_gene: TRBD2
abundance: few
CDR3aa: CASSRTGTRVTGELFF
CDR3nt: TGTGCCAGCAGCCGTACCGGGACTAGAGTCACCGGGGAGCTGTTTTTT